Sequencing of this T cell receptor (beta chain) was carried out in a study of T-cell memory formation after mild COVID-19. Study results and caveats: The finding that pre-infection memory included some responding clones suggested that cross-reactive memory joined.

The CDR3 is 16 amino acids. J lost 1 base, V lost 2 bases, and 7 bases had no gene match. Germline V gene lookup returns CDR1 SGHDT and CDR2 YYEEEE. This clonotype has only a few counts. The target antigen is unknown. Each CDR3 protein gets one entry after TCRdb re-called the 5' RACE reads with MiXCR. The table includes 150,000 to 200,000 distinct CDR3 sequences, 25% to 40% detected once. The sample comprised PBMCs or a T cell subset sorted from them (not recorded which). The chain joins TRBV5-6 to TRBJ2-3; TRBD2 aligns across 7 bases. The sequence was obtained from an adult woman who had mild COVID-19 (a few samples of this study predate the infection). Cell type and time point are not known. The CDR3 sequence: CASSFGGRRGTDTQYF. The CDR3 nucleotides are TGTGCCAGCAGCTTCGGCGGGAGAAGGGGCACAGATACGCAGTATTTT.